A single sample is the source of the 22 T cell receptor beta chains below, sequenced in a study of T cells in Graves' hyperthyroidism and ophthalmopathy. RNA transcripts gave rise to amplified TCR beta CDR3 regions. Using the HTBI primer set, a first-round RT-PCR was run on the TCR CDR3. TCRdb called the multiplex PCR reads again in MiXCR, with one record for every CDR3 protein. The table records approximately 640,000 distinct CDR3 sequences, over 40% of them present only once. The sequencing sample was made of peripheral blood or thyroid tissue (not recorded which). Source of these receptors: an adult man with Graves' disease, either hyperthyroidism or ophthalmopathy (not recorded which).

This clonotype was seen a handful of times. The chain's CDR3 is CASSLFSSSSPLHF. The CDR3 DNA follows: TGTGCCAGCAGCCTATTCAGCTCCAGTTCACCCCTCCACTTT. The chain joins TRBV7-8 to TRBJ1-6; D is unclear. Trimming removed 5 bases at V and 9 bases at J, with 14 bases between. The CDR3 consists of 14 residues. CDR1 is SGHVS, CDR2 FQNEAQ, per germline. Together with reference TRBV7-8 and TRBJ1-6, the CDR3 gives the full variable domain: GAGVSQSPRYKVAKRGQDVALRCDPISGHVSLFWYQQALGQGPEFLTYFQNEAQLDKSGLPSDRFFAERPEGSVSTLKIQRTQQEDSAVYLCASSLFSSSSPLHFGNGTRLTVT.

A few counts support this clonotype. This chain joins TRBV5-1 and TRBJ1-4; D remains ambiguous. Trimming shortened V by 1 base and J by 7 bases, and 8 bases separated the two germline ends. Germline V gives CDR1 SGHRS, CDR2 YFSETQ. This CDR3 comprises 13 residues. DNA of the CDR3: TGCGCCAGCAGCTTGCAGGTGGCTGAAAAACTGTTTTTT. Amino acid sequence: CASSLQVAEKLFF.

Many counts were recorded for this clonotype. This chain links TRBV6-5 with TRBJ2-5; D not certain. Germline assignment: CDR1 MNHEY and CDR2 SVGAGI. This CDR3 has 14 amino acids. Deletions cut 2 bases from V and 2 bases from J, with 9 bases between. For the CDR3, the DNA is TGTGCCAGCAGTTACAGTCTGGGGCAAGAGACCCAGTACTTC. Encoded protein: CASSYSLGQETQYF.

The J gene is TRBJ1-1, the V gene TRBV20-1; tentative D call: TRBD1 (6 bases). CDR3 size: 13 residues. CDR1 and CDR2 from the germline V gene are DFQATT and SNEGSKA (reference sequence). The V end lost 6 bases, the J end lost 1 base, and 12 bases lay between the germline ends. The CDR3 protein is CSAPGQSNTEAFF. In DNA, the CDR3 is TGCAGTGCCCCGGGACAATCGAACACTGAAGCTTTCTTT.

The DNA for the CDR3 is TGTGCCAGCAGCTTCTGGACAGCTATCAATCAGCCCCAGCATTTT. The encoded protein is CASSFWTAINQPQHF. The chain links TRBV5-4 to TRBJ1-5, with D tentatively TRBD1 (6 bases). CDR3 size: 15 residues. The germline CDR1 and CDR2 sequences are SGHNT and YYREEE (reference sequence). Trimming pared 2 bases from V and 3 bases from J, leaving 12 bases between. Variable domain in full (rest from reference TRBV5-4 and TRBJ1-5): ETGVTQSPTHLIKTRGQQVTLRCSSQSGHNTVSWYQQALGQGPQFIFQYYREEENGRGNFPPRFSGLQFPNYSSELNVNALELDDSALYLCASSFWTAINQPQHFGDGTRLSIL.

The V and J genes are TRBV7-3 and TRBJ1-4; possible D gene TRBD1, 5 bases. Trimming removed 2 bases at V and 5 bases at J, with 15 bases between. The germline CDR1 and CDR2 sequences are SGHTA and FQGTGA. The CDR3 is 16 amino acids. CDR3 nucleotide sequence: TGTGCCAGCAGCTTACAAGCGGGGGGGTTAAATGAAAAACTGTTTTTT. Translation gives CASSLQAGGLNEKLFF.

Ten or more counts support this clonotype. The rearrangement uses TRBV29-1 and TRBJ1-1; D remains unclear. CDR1 is SQVTM, CDR2 ANQGSEA, per germline. V was clipped by 4 bases and J by 6 bases, with 9 bases between them. The CDR3 has 11 residues. CDR3 loop: CSVVGGPEAFF. In DNA form, the CDR3 reads TGCAGCGTTGTTGGCGGCCCTGAAGCTTTCTTT.

The chain couples TRBV29-1 to TRBJ1-5; tentatively, D is TRBD1 (5 bases). Trimming removed 7 bases from V and 4 bases from J, with 14 bases in between. CDR1 is SQVTM and CDR2 is ANQGSEA in the germline V gene. CDR3 length: 13 amino acids. The DNA for the CDR3 is TGCAGCGGGGGGGACGGGGGGAATCAGCCCCAGCATTTT. It is translated as CSGGDGGNQPQHF.

This clonotype was observed a few times. The chain's CDR3 is CASSLTGGQGADYGYTF. In nucleotides, the CDR3 is TGTGCCAGCAGCTTAACTGGGGGACAGGGGGCAGACTATGGCTACACCTTC. V usage is TRBV7-8 and J usage is TRBJ1-2; 12 bases fit TRBD1. CDR3 length: 17 amino acids. J lost 3 bases, V lost 2 bases, and 7 bases had no gene match. Germline CDR1 SGHVS, CDR2 FQNEAQ.

Many counts were recorded for this clonotype. V is TRBV20-1 and J is TRBJ2-5; 10 nucleotides line up with TRBD1. The CDR3 consists of 12 residues. Germline V lookup: CDR1 DFQATT, CDR2 SNEGSKA (reference sequence). J gave up 10 bases and V 6 bases, and 8 bases lay outside the gene matches. The CDR3 DNA reads as TGCAGTGCAACTGGGACAGGGGCGGACCAGTACTTC. Protein: CSATGTGADQYF.

V and J are TRBV7-6 and TRBJ2-6; TRBD1 agrees at 8 bases. CDR3 length: 17 residues. CDR1 SGHVS and CDR2 FNYEAQ come from the germline V gene. Written as DNA, the CDR3 is TGTGCTAGAGATCCCCAGGGGGCGCCGTCTGGGGCCAACGTCCTGACTTTC. Protein: CARDPQGAPSGANVLTF. The entire variable domain, with the rest obtained from reference TRBV7-6 and TRBJ2-6, is as follows: GAGVSQSPRYKVTKRGQDVALRCDPISGHVSLYWYRQALGQGPEFLTYFNYEAQQDKSGLPNDRFSAERPEGSISTLTIQRTEQRDSAMYRCARDPQGAPSGANVLTFGAGSRLTVL.

This clonotype was picked up a small number of times. This clone may be a read error of a much larger clone one base away. The gene calls are TRBV10-3 and TRBJ1-5; D not certain. This CDR3 is 12 amino acids long. V was trimmed by 2 bases and J by 4 bases, leaving 3 bases between them. Germline CDR1 is ENHRY and CDR2 is SYGVKD. This CDR3 is CAISEGNQPQHF. DNA of the CDR3: TGTGCCATCAGTGAGGGTAATCAGCCCCAGCATTTT.

This clonotype was recorded at least ten times. V usage is TRBV12-3 or TRBV12-4 and J usage is TRBJ1-5; D gene uncertain. There are 14 residues in the CDR3. The V gene lost 3 bases and the J gene lost 0 bases, with 6 bases spanning the gap. This chain's CDR3 is CASSFGDSNQPQHF. Here the CDR3 DNA reads TGTGCCAGCAGTTTTGGGGATAGCAATCAGCCCCAGCATTTT.

This chain links TRBV10-3 with TRBJ2-7; 12 bases map to TRBD1. V dropped 6 bases and J dropped 12; count of bases not matched to a gene: 6. This CDR3 has 12 residues. The V gene's germline CDR1 is ENHRY and CDR2 SYGVKD. The CDR3 coding sequence is TGTGCCATCAGGATGGGACAGGGGGCTGGGTACTTC. Translation gives CAIRMGQGAGYF.

This clonotype turned up a few times. V gene TRBV20-1 combines with J gene TRBJ1-6; 12 bases are a match to TRBD1. This CDR3 has 15 residues. Germline trimming cut 5 bases from V and 9 bases from J; bases unmatched to any gene: 8. Germline CDR1 reads DFQATT; CDR2 reads SNEGSKA (reference sequence). The CDR3 region is CSAGDRGQVGSPLHF. CDR3 DNA: TGCAGTGCTGGGGACAGGGGGCAGGTTGGTTCACCCCTCCACTTT.

The genes are TRBV7-2 and TRBJ1-1; D is undetermined. V gave up 5 bases and J gave up 0 bases, with 16 bases separating them. Looked up from germline, CDR1 is SGHTA and CDR2 is FQGNSA. The CDR3 spans 16 residues. The CDR3 region has the DNA TGTGCCAGCAGCGACCCCGTCGCGGGCTTGAACACTGAAGCTTTCTTT. Its protein product is CASSDPVAGLNTEAFF.

This chain connects TRBV11-2 to TRBJ1-6; 7 bases line up with TRBD1. Germline CDR1 is SGHAT and CDR2 is FQNNGV. V was clipped by 6 bases and J by 0 bases; unmatched bases: 8. This CDR3 is built from 17 residues. The CDR3 loop is CASRMTQGSSYNSPLHF. CDR3 bases: TGTGCCAGCAGGATGACACAGGGGAGCTCCTATAATTCACCCCTCCACTTT.

This clonotype was observed at least ten times. V usage is TRBV25-1 and J usage is TRBJ1-1; D is perhaps TRBD1 (6 bases). Germline CDR1 MGHDK, CDR2 SYGVNS. The CDR3 has 14 residues. V shed 3 bases and J shed 6 bases, with 14 bases lying between them. This CDR3 is CASSEGAPNAEAFF. Here the CDR3 DNA reads TGTGCCAGCAGTGAGGGGGCCCCTAACGCTGAAGCTTTCTTT.

This clonotype came up a few times. The chain joins TRBV7-9 to TRBJ1-6; possible D gene TRBD1, 5 bases. From germline, CDR1 is SEHNR and CDR2 FQNEAQ (reference sequence). The V gene lost 5 bases and the J gene lost 10 bases, with 12 bases spanning the gap. This CDR3 contains 13 residues. The CDR3 DNA sequence: TGTGCCAGCAGCCAAGGCAAGGGGTCACCCCTCCACTTT. This codes for CASSQGKGSPLHF.

This clonotype was seen repeatedly, ten times or more. The chain couples TRBV25-1 to TRBJ2-5, with 8 bases fitting TRBD1. Germline V CDR1 and CDR2: MGHDK, SYGVNS. Trimming at V came to 4 bases and at J to 4 bases, leaving 11 bases not matched to a gene. The CDR3 loop spans 16 amino acids. CDR3 loop: CASSGGQTGVGETQYF. DNA of the CDR3: TGTGCCAGCAGTGGGGGACAGACAGGGGTAGGAGAGACCCAGTACTTC.

Concerning this clonotype itself: A much bigger clone sits one base away, suggesting this may be a read error. CDR3 region: CASSDPDPSGKHGYTF. For the CDR3, the DNA is TGTGCCAGCAGTGATCCGGACCCCTCAGGAAAGCATGGCTACACCTTC. The chain is built from TRBV2 and TRBJ1-2; the D is unclear. Germline CDR1 is SNHLY and CDR2 is FYNNEI. The CDR3 has 16 amino acids. The V end lost 3 bases, the J end lost 6 bases, and 20 bases lay between the germline ends.

This clonotype was counted a few times. The V call is TRBV7-8, the J call TRBJ1-4; 7 bases agree with TRBD1. J lost 4 bases, V lost 5 bases, and 7 bases had no gene match. The V gene's germline CDR1 is SGHVS and CDR2 FQNEAQ. CDR3 size: 15 residues. The CDR3 loop reads CASSQAGTDNEKLFF. The CDR3 DNA sequence: TGTGCCAGCAGCCAAGCCGGGACAGATAATGAAAAACTGTTTTTT.